Below, 20 T cell receptor beta chains from the same sample are listed, as sequenced in a study of naive and memory T cell subsets. Both TRBC1 and TRBC2 were covered by a beta constant-region primer of two equimolar oligonucleotides. Nested alpha and beta constant-region primers with the SP2 primer drove four PCR rounds on ligated cDNA. MiXCR, applied by TCRdb to the UMI-ligation and nested PCR reads, yields one record per CDR3 protein. The sample contains about 120,000 distinct CDR3 sequences, about 36% of which appear only once. Source material: central memory CD4+ T cells from blood. These receptors came from a human donor in good health.

The CDR3 coding sequence is TGCAGTGCTACACCCCCGGGGGGACGGAGCACAGATACGCAGTATTTT. Amino acid sequence: CSATPPGGRSTDTQYF. This chain links TRBV20-1 with TRBJ2-3, with 7 bases lining up with TRBD2. V was clipped by 4 bases and J by 0 bases; unmatched bases: 10. Germline-derived CDR1 and CDR2 are DFQATT and SNEGSKA (reference sequence). The CDR3 is 16 amino acids.

The chain uses TRBV28 and TRBJ1-2; D unclear. The CDR3 contains 11 residues. Deletions cut 4 bases from V and 7 bases from J, with 7 bases between. Germline assignment: CDR1 MDHEN and CDR2 SYDVKM. This chain's CDR3 is CASSSSTGYTF. CDR3 DNA sequence: TGTGCCAGCAGTTCGTCGACTGGCTACACCTTC.

This clonotype was counted only a few times. The CDR3 DNA sequence: TGTGCCATCAGTGAGTTCGGGGGCGCGAGGTCCCAAGAGACCCAGTACTTC. Its translation: CAISEFGGARSQETQYF. The chain links TRBV10-3 to TRBJ2-5; D is tentatively TRBD1 or TRBD2 (6 bases each). The CDR3 covers 17 residues. CDR1 and CDR2 (germline): ENHRY, SYGVKD. V was trimmed by 1 base and J by 1 base, leaving 16 bases between them.

This sequence joins TRBV28 and TRBJ1-3, with D unclear. Germline CDR1 and CDR2: MDHEN and SYDVKM. CDR3 length equals 15 residues. Trimming stripped 2 bases from V and 7 bases from J, with 15 bases between. The DNA of the CDR3 is TGTGCCAGCAGTTTAGGCGGCAGCCGCGGGAACACCATATATTTT. This encodes CASSLGGSRGNTIYF.

The rearrangement links TRBV18 to TRBJ2-1, with 10 bases fitting TRBD2. V shed 3 bases and J 8 bases; nucleotides not matched to a gene: 7. The CDR3 length is 15 residues. The germline gives CDR1 KGHSH, CDR2 LQKENI. CDR3 nucleotides: TGTGCCAGCTCACCCCCACTAGCGGGATCCGATGAGCAGTTCTTC. Encoded protein: CASSPPLAGSDEQFF.

The chain is built from TRBV6-2 or TRBV6-3 and TRBJ2-1; 13 bases line up with TRBD2. J gave up 9 bases and V 6 bases, and 8 bases lay outside the gene matches. The CDR3 sequence is 15 residues long. The germline V gene encodes CDR1 MNHEY and CDR2 SVGEGT. CDR3 in amino acids: CASRTGTSGIPEQFF. The CDR3, as DNA: TGTGCCAGCAGAACCGGGACTAGCGGGATACCTGAGCAGTTCTTC.

The J gene is TRBJ2-5, the V gene TRBV4-3; 8 bases align to TRBD1. CDR1 is LGHNA, CDR2 YSLEER, per germline. Trimming cost V 4 bases and J 3 bases; bases outside gene matches: 1. CDR3 size: 13 residues. CDR3 in DNA: TGCGCCAGCAGCCCACAGGGGGAAGAGACCCAGTACTTC. Translated: CASSPQGEETQYF.

This clonotype was seen repeatedly, ten times or more. The CDR3 DNA sequence: TGTGCCACCAGTGACTCCGGACAGGGTGGCGATACGCAGTATTTT. It yields the protein CATSDSGQGGDTQYF. The rearrangement uses TRBV24-1 and TRBJ2-3; 8 nucleotides align to TRBD1. With V trimmed by 4 bases and J by 6 bases, 8 bases remained unmatched. The CDR3 has 15 residues. Germline CDR1 is KGHDR and CDR2 is SFDVKD.

This clonotype was picked up a small number of times. This chain links TRBV6-5 with TRBJ2-5; 8 positions agree with TRBD2. Germline lookup yields CDR1 MNHEY and CDR2 SVGAGI. V lost 2 bases to trimming and J lost 7 bases; unmatched junction nucleotides: 3. The CDR3 contains 13 residues. CDR3 DNA sequence: TGTGCCAGCAGTTACGCGGGAGGAGGGACCCAGTACTTC. Translating it yields CASSYAGGGTQYF.

The chain employs TRBV10-3 and TRBJ2-2, with 9 bases lining up with TRBD2. This CDR3 is built from 18 residues. Germline CDR1 is ENHRY and CDR2 is SYGVKD. Trimming at V came to 6 bases and at J to 3 bases, leaving 14 bases not matched to a gene. CDR3 coding DNA: TGTGCCATCAGGGATAGCATACGGACTAGCGACTACACCGGGGAGCTGTTTTTT. Translation: CAIRDSIRTSDYTGELFF.

This clonotype showed up just a few times. The genes are TRBV20-1 and TRBJ2-5, with TRBD2 as a possible D gene (6 bases). Per the germline V gene, CDR1 is DFQATT and CDR2 is SNEGSKA (reference sequence). The CDR3 sequence is 14 residues long. V was shortened by 6 bases and J by 5 bases, with 19 bases between the two germline ends. The CDR3 region has the DNA TGCAGTGCCGGAGGGTCCGCTAGACGGGAGACCCAGTACTTC. It is translated as CSAGGSARRETQYF.

This CDR3 reads CASSLETGSYEQYF. DNA of the CDR3: TGTGCCAGCAGCTTGGAGACAGGTTCCTACGAGCAGTACTTC. The rearrangement joins TRBV5-5 to TRBJ2-7; a weak D match, TRBD1 (6 bases). The germline V gene encodes CDR1 SGHKS and CDR2 YYEKEE (reference sequence). The CDR3 has 14 residues. The V end was cut by 0 bases, the J end by 1 base, with 8 bases between.

This clonotype showed up just a few times. The rearrangement joins TRBV28 to TRBJ2-3, with D possibly TRBD1 on 6 matching bases. The CDR3 sequence is 15 residues long. Germline V gene sequence: CDR1 MDHEN, CDR2 SYDVKM. Deletions cut 7 bases from V and 4 bases from J, with 18 bases between. The CDR3 DNA sequence: TGTGCCAGCACCCCGACCTGGGGGCCCGCAGATACGCAGTATTTT. It is translated as CASTPTWGPADTQYF.

This rearrangement joins TRBV6-5 to TRBJ2-7; D is tentatively TRBD1 or TRBD2 (6 bases each). Trimming took off 2 bases at V and 5 bases at J, with 13 bases between the two ends. Germline-derived CDR1 and CDR2 are MNHEY and SVGAGI. The CDR3 has 14 amino acids. CDR3: CASSYRGGRDEQYF. The DNA for the CDR3 is TGTGCCAGCAGTTACCGTGGGGGGCGAGACGAGCAGTACTTC.

This clonotype has only one observation. The rearrangement links TRBV7-3 to TRBJ2-2; 8 nucleotides match TRBD1. The CDR3 spans 16 residues. Germline V lookup: CDR1 SGHTA, CDR2 FQGTGA. Trimming removed 5 bases from V and 5 bases from J; junction bases left unmatched: 10. This CDR3 is CASSLDGQGGTGELFF. CDR3 DNA sequence: TGTGCCAGCAGCCTCGACGGACAGGGTGGTACCGGGGAGCTGTTTTTT.

This chain links TRBV12-3 or TRBV12-4 with TRBJ2-3, with 7 bases matching TRBD1. The CDR3 runs 14 residues. V lost 7 bases to trimming and J lost 1 base; unmatched junction nucleotides: 5. The CDR3 coding sequence is TGTGCCAGCACCCGACAGGGAGGCACAGATACGCAGTATTTT. This gives the protein CASTRQGGTDTQYF.

CDR3 residues: CASSSMEGLAGGPKTAQYF. The CDR3 nucleotides read TGTGCCAGCAGTTCTATGGAGGGACTAGCGGGAGGGCCGAAAACTGCCCAGTACTTC. The V gene is TRBV7-6, the J gene TRBJ2-5, with 16 bases that match TRBD2. CDR1 and CDR2 from the germline V gene are SGHVS and FNYEAQ. V dropped 6 bases and J dropped 9; count of bases not matched to a gene: 19. This CDR3 spans 19 amino acids.

CDR3 protein: CSVGQATGELFF. The CDR3 nucleotides are TGCAGCGTTGGTCAGGCCACCGGGGAGCTGTTTTTT. The J gene is TRBJ2-2, the V gene TRBV29-1; D not resolved. Germline CDR1 and CDR2: SQVTM and ANQGSEA. V was clipped by 4 bases and J by 4 bases, with 7 bases between them. There are 12 residues in the CDR3.

The chain uses TRBV6-5 and TRBJ2-1; 8 bases line up with TRBD2. The CDR3 extends over 16 amino acids. Germline assignment: CDR1 MNHEY and CDR2 SVGAGI. V shed 2 bases, J shed 2 bases, and the junction held 5 bases outside the gene matches. The CDR3 here is CASSYGGTSPYNEQFF. The CDR3, as DNA: TGTGCCAGCAGTTACGGGGGGACTAGTCCCTACAATGAGCAGTTCTTC.

V usage is TRBV3-1 and J usage is TRBJ2-3; a possible D gene is TRBD2 (5 bases). Germline V gene data show CDR1 as LGHDT and CDR2 as YNNKEL (reference sequence). The V end was cut by 0 bases, the J end by 3 bases, with 16 bases between. The CDR3 is 17 amino acids. DNA for the CDR3: TGTGCCAGCAGCCAAGATAGCCGGCTAGCACGTACAGATACGCAGTATTTT. It encodes CASSQDSRLARTDTQYF.